This TCR beta chain was sequenced in a study of cytomegalovirus exposure and HLA in healthy donors. General study findings and limits: Associated with HLA alleles at 0.05 false discovery rate in a later analysis were 17,000 or so TCR beta sequences.

The V end was cut by 5 bases, the J end by 3 bases, with 4 bases between. The CDR3 length is 12 residues. Per the germline V gene, CDR1 is SGHTA and CDR2 is FQGNSA. Vbeta (60) and Jbeta (13) primers were used in the PCR. Sequencing used immunoSEQ multiplex PCR; TCRdb keeps in-frame clones, though not all of them. The sample lists approximately 150,000 clones, roughly three quarters occurring once. On this clone itself: Antigen: not known.

Sample: PBMCs. This rearrangement joins TRBV7-2 to TRBJ2-2; D ambiguous. The sequence came from a human donor in good health. The CDR3 region is CASSRYTGELFF. In nucleotides, the CDR3 is TGTGCCAGCAGCCGTTACACCGGGGAGCTGTTTTTT.